A single sample is the source of the 25 T cell receptor delta chains below, sequenced in a study of γδ T cells in repeated Plasmodium falciparum infection. TCRdb reanalysed the multiplex PCR reads via CATT. The sample holds tens of thousands of delta-chain clones, 1.4% seen once. Gammadelta T cells were flow-sorted from PBMC into Vgamma9/Vdelta2+ and Vdelta2-negative populations for bulk analysis. Sequencing was carried out using gamma-delta T cells from blood. Receptors originate from a pool of human donors (malaria-infected and uninfected, not separated).

In this sample, this clone turned up a few times. This probably arose from a read error, given a far larger clone one base away. This specimen includes other DNA sequences encoding the same CDR3. V and J are TRDV1 and TRDJ1; 12 bases are a match to TRDD3. This CDR3 is built from 19 residues. Germline CDR1 TSWWSYY, CDR2 QGS. The CDR3 DNA sequence: TGTGCTCTTGGGGAACCTCTCCTCCCTTACTGGGGGATACACGATAAGCTCATCTTT. Encoded protein: CALGEPLLPYWGIHDKLIF.

Concerning this clone itself: TCRdb's listed protein matches a much larger clone and diverges from this DNA's translation at residue 9, likely through a read error; the protein shown comes from the DNA. The V call is TRDV1, the J call TRDJ1; possible D gene TRDD3, 6 bases. The J gene was missing in TCRdb and was found by matching the end of the DNA to germline. The CDR3 covers 19 residues. The V and J ends lost 4 bases and 0 bases respectively, with 24 bases between them. CDR1 and CDR2 (germline): TSWWSYY, QGS. CDR3 region: CALGVAIRRTNPYTDKLIF. The CDR3 coding sequence is TGTGCTCTTGGGGTTGCGATACGTAGAACCAACCCGTACACCGATAAACTCATCTTT.

Turning to this clone: TCRdb's entry gives the protein of a much larger clone, which mismatches this DNA's translation at residue 12, likely from a read error; the protein reported here is translated from the DNA. The chain carries TRDV2 and TRDJ1, with TRDD3 matching over 8 bases. Germline V gene sequence: CDR1 GEAIGNYY, CDR2 EKD. The trim removed 4 bases at V and 5 bases at J, leaving 20 bases unmatched. The CDR3 is 18 amino acids. The CDR3, as DNA: TGTGCCTGTGAAGGGATACGCGAAGGGAAAGCAGCCCCAGATAAACTCATCTTT. Translation: CACEGIREGKAAPDKLIF.

Comments on this clone: The protein that TCRdb holds for this DNA derives from a much larger clone and differs from the translated DNA at residue 17, which likely indicates a read error; the protein shown here is translated from the DNA. The chain recombines TRDV1 with TRDJ1, with 12 bases lining up with TRDD3. Germline loops: CDR1 TSWWSYY, CDR2 QGS. This CDR3 contains 25 residues. V was clipped by 2 bases and J by 0 bases; unmatched bases: 28. CDR3 in amino acids: CALGEVDPMKLLGDTGDLYTDKLIF. CDR3 coding DNA: TGTGCTCTTGGGGAAGTAGATCCTATGAAGCTACTGGGGGATACAGGGGACCTGTACACCGATAAACTCATCTTT.

Comments on this clone: A read error likely explains why the TCRdb protein, taken from a much larger clone, differs from this DNA's translation at residue 17; the protein shown is translated from the DNA. J is TRDJ1 and V is TRDV2, with 11 bases lining up with TRDD3. CDR1 and CDR2 from the germline V gene are GEAIGNYY and EKD. The CDR3 sequence is 19 residues long. CDR3 DNA: TGTGCCTGTGACACCGTAGGTGGGGGATACGTGGGGTACACCGATAAATTCATCTTT. Translation: CACDTVGGGYVGYTDKFIF.

In its sample, this clone was seen a few times. TCRdb's protein for this DNA is that of a much larger clone and differs from the translation at residue 8, likely a read error; the protein shown is the DNA translation. The chain uses TRDV3 and TRDJ1; TRDD3 aligns across 8 bases. TCRdb gives no J gene; it was assigned here by matching the DNA to germline. CDR1 and CDR2 from the germline V gene are TVYSNPD and GDNSRS (reference sequence). After removal of 2 bases from V and 5 bases from J, the junction contained 16 bases not matched to a gene. The CDR3 is made up of 16 amino acids. CDR3 in amino acids: CAFSTTVVGGSDKLIF. The DNA for the CDR3 is TGTGCCTTTTCAACTACGGTTGTTGGGGGATCAGATAAACTCATCTTT.

Remarks on this clone: The protein given by TCRdb reflects a much larger clone and differs at residue 6 from this DNA's translation, likely from a read error; the protein shown is the DNA's translation. The chain is built from TRDV1 and TRDJ1; 8 nucleotides align to TRDD3. The J gene, missing from TCRdb, was assigned here through DNA to germline matching. This CDR3 comprises 24 residues. The J segment lost 0 bases and the V segment lost 6 bases, leaving 33 bases of the junction unmatched. The V gene's germline CDR1 is TSWWSYY and CDR2 QGS. CDR3 residues: CALGDSLLFVLGAVPRLDTDKLIF. The DNA of the CDR3 is TGTGCTCTTGGTGATAGCCTTCTCTTTGTACTGGGGGCCGTACCAAGGTTGGACACCGATAAACTCATCTTT.

This clone occurred a few times. The TCRdb record carries a much larger clone's protein, which differs from this DNA's translation at residue 17; a read error is the likely cause, and the protein listed here is the DNA translation. The CDR3 protein is CALGETPAFLLEYTDKPIF. Written as DNA, the CDR3 is TGTGCTCTTGGGGAGACCCCCGCCTTCCTCCTCGAGTACACCGATAAACCCATCTTT. The V gene is listed as TRDV1; no J gene was called; TRDD3, the table's D call, lacks a check against the DNA. CDR3 size: 19 residues. Germline loops: CDR1 TSWWSYY, CDR2 QGS.

As concerns this clone: TCRdb's entry gives the protein of a much larger clone, which mismatches this DNA's translation at residue 7, likely from a read error; the protein reported here is translated from the DNA. The chain uses TRDV1 and TRDJ1; no firm D call. The CDR3 sequence is 14 residues long. CDR1 and CDR2 (germline): TSWWSYY, QGS. Trimming removed 0 bases at V and 1 base at J, with 6 bases between. The CDR3 nucleotides read TGTGCTCTTGGGGAACTAGATGCCACCGATAAACTCATCTTT. As protein: CALGELDATDKLIF.

In this sample, this clone turned up a few times. The protein TCRdb lists belongs to a much larger clone and differs from this DNA's translation at residue 3, which points to a read error; the protein shown is made from the DNA. The gene calls are TRDV2 and TRDJ1; TRDD2 or TRDD3 may be the D gene (6 bases each). The J gene, absent from TCRdb, was called here by matching the DNA to germline. Germline V gives CDR1 GEAIGNYY, CDR2 EKD. The CDR3 is 23 residues long. CDR3 DNA: TGTGCCCGTGACTTCCTCTCACTTTCCCAGAAGGGGATTCCTCGGCGTTACACCGATAAACTCATCTTT. Translation: CARDFLSLSQKGIPRRYTDKLIF.

This clone appeared many times. The protein that TCRdb holds for this DNA derives from a much larger clone and differs from the translated DNA at residue 9, which likely indicates a read error; the protein shown here is translated from the DNA. J is TRDJ1 and V is TRDV1; 10 nucleotides align to TRDD3. The J gene was missing in TCRdb and was found by matching the end of the DNA to germline. Germline V lookup: CDR1 TSWWSYY, CDR2 QGS. Trimming removed 1 base from V and 0 bases from J; junction bases left unmatched: 17. The CDR3 covers 21 residues. In nucleotides, the CDR3 is TGTGCTCTTGGGGAACCTGCGCCCCGCTGGGGGATAATGCGCAACACCGATAAACTCATCTTT. It specifies CALGEPAPRWGIMRNTDKLIF.

A word on this clone: The protein held in TCRdb is that of a much larger clone and does not match this DNA's translation at residue 10, likely because of a read error; the protein shown is translated from the DNA. In DNA, the CDR3 is TGTGCTCTTGAGTCCCCGAGGCGACCTCCTTTGAAGACAAACCGACTTACTGTGTACACCGATAAACTCATCTTT. It codes for CALESPRRPPLKTNRLTVYTDKLIF. The chain has TRDV1 and TRDJ1; D remains unclear. TCRdb records no J gene; here it was assigned by comparing the DNA to germline. Deletions cut 7 bases from V and 0 bases from J, with 45 bases between. CDR1 and CDR2 from the germline V gene are TSWWSYY and QGS. The length of the CDR3 is 25 residues.

About this clone itself: TCRdb pairs this DNA with a much larger clone's protein that differs at residue 5, likely a read error; the protein shown was translated from the DNA. The chain combines TRDV2 with TRDJ1; weak D call: TRDD3 (5 bases). Germline CDR1 GEAIGNYY, CDR2 EKD. V lost 2 bases to trimming and J lost 0 bases, with 21 bases between them. The CDR3 is made up of 18 amino acids. The CDR3 protein is CACDISTTWAPYTDKLIF. In nucleotides, the CDR3 is TGTGCCTGTGACATATCTACGACCTGGGCCCCGTACACCGATAAACTCATCTTT.

The chain employs TRDV1 and TRDJ1, with 9 bases fitting TRDD2. No J gene was available from TCRdb, and it was assigned here by a germline match of the DNA. The CDR3 is 19 amino acids. Germline CDR1 reads TSWWSYY; CDR2 reads QGS. Germline trimming cut 5 bases from V and 7 bases from J; bases unmatched to any gene: 23. The CDR3: CALGPPPFLQIGDNGKLIF. Here the CDR3 DNA reads TGTGCTCTTGGGCCCCCCCCCTTCCTACAAATCGGGGATAATGGTAAACTCATCTTT.

The table lists this clone with many counts. The sample carries other DNA sequences with the same CDR3. The chain joins TRDV2 to TRDJ1, with no clear D. Because TCRdb records no J gene, it was assigned here through a match of the DNA to germline. The CDR3 runs to 14 residues. Germline V gene data show CDR1 as GEAIGNYY and CDR2 as EKD. V gave up 0 bases and J gave up 0 bases, with 7 bases separating them. This chain's CDR3 is CACDTVAYTDKLIF. CDR3 nucleotide sequence: TGTGCCTGTGACACCGTCGCATACACCGATAAACTCATCTTT.

Concerning this clone itself: The translation of this DNA and the TCRdb protein of a much larger clone differ at residue 6, probably owing to a read error; the protein shown here is translated from the DNA. CDR3 nucleotide sequence: TGTGCTCTTGGGGAACCGTCCCGGTACTGGGGGACTCGGACCCTCCACACCGATAAACTCATCTTT. It translates to CALGEPSRYWGTRTLHTDKLIF. This sequence joins TRDV1 and TRDJ1; 9 nucleotides agree with TRDD3. Here the J gene was assigned by germline matching of the DNA, as TCRdb has none. Losses at the gene ends were 1 base for V and 0 bases for J; bases not matched to a gene: 21. The CDR3 has 22 residues. Germline V lookup: CDR1 TSWWSYY, CDR2 QGS.

The chain carries TRDV1 and TRDJ3, with TRDD3 matching 8 bases. The CDR3 contains 22 residues. Trimming took 0 bases from V and 0 from J; bases not matched to a gene: 13. Per germline, CDR1 TSWWSYY and CDR2 QGS. In nucleotides, the CDR3 is TGTGCTCTTGGGGAACTTAACGGACTGGGGATACCGGACTCCTGGGACACCCGACAGATGTTTTTC. Translating it yields CALGELNGLGIPDSWDTRQMFF.

This clone was observed a few times. Since a far larger clone is one base different, this is likely a read error. Other DNA sequences in this specimen translate into the identical CDR3. The J gene is TRDJ1, the V gene TRDV2, with TRDD3 as a possible D gene (6 bases). The J gene is not listed in TCRdb, so it was assigned here from a DNA match to germline. Trimming pared 0 bases from V and 5 bases from J, leaving 18 bases between. Germline V gene lookup returns CDR1 GEAIGNYY and CDR2 EKD. The CDR3 extends over 16 amino acids. DNA for the CDR3: TGTGCCTGTGACACCGTGGGGGCTCTGGGCGTTGATAAACTCATCTTT. The encoded protein is CACDTVGALGVDKLIF.

This clone was detected many times. The V and J genes are TRDV1 and TRDJ2, with 10 bases aligning to TRDD3. Looked up from germline, CDR1 is TSWWSYY and CDR2 is QGS. Losses at the gene ends were 0 bases for V and 4 bases for J; bases not matched to a gene: 17. This CDR3 contains 21 residues. The CDR3 DNA follows: TGTGCTCTTGGGGAACTCGGGTCTCTACTCTGGGGGATAAGGGCGACAGCACAACTCTTCTTT. Its translation is CALGELGSLLWGIRATAQLFF.

Only a few counts were recorded for this clone. A read error likely explains this, since a far larger clone differs by one base. This chain uses TRDV1 with TRDJ2; 7 bases agree with TRDD3. The J gene, absent from TCRdb, was called here by matching the DNA to germline. The length of the CDR3 is 17 residues. Germline values: CDR1 TSWWSYY, CDR2 QGS. V trimming: 3 bases; J trimming: 2 bases; junction bases outside the gene matches: 9. The CDR3 DNA is TGTGCTCTTGGGGAGACCTACAACTGGGGCTTGACAGCACAACTCTTCTTT. Translation gives CALGETYNWGLTAQLFF.

Worth noting for this clone: TCRdb's listed protein matches a much larger clone and diverges from this DNA's translation at residue 6, likely through a read error; the protein shown comes from the DNA. The J gene is TRDJ1, the V gene TRDV1; D not resolved. The V gene's germline CDR1 is TSWWSYY and CDR2 QGS. CDR3 length equals 19 residues. Between the trimmed V and J ends, which lost 1 base and 0 bases, there was a span of 21 bases. DNA of the CDR3: TGTGCTCTTGGGGAACAATTTACTCTAACCCTCGTGTACACCGATAAACTCATCTTT. It codes for CALGEQFTLTLVYTDKLIF.

This clone was counted at least ten times. The chain recombines TRDV1 with TRDJ1, with D maybe TRDD3 (5 bases). V was trimmed by 6 bases and J by 0 bases, leaving 29 bases between them. In germline, CDR1 is TSWWSYY, CDR2 QGS. This CDR3 region has 20 residues. This chain's CDR3 is CALGPRVLVDIDPYTDKLIF. The CDR3, as DNA: TGTGCTCTTGGACCCCGGGTACTGGTGGATATTGATCCGTACACCGATAAACTCATCTTT.

Note on this clone: The protein TCRdb gives is from a much larger clone and does not agree with this DNA's translation at residue 8, likely a read error; the protein shown here comes from the DNA. CDR3 sequence: CALGELGEWWASRDDKLIF. The DNA of the CDR3 is TGTGCTCTTGGGGAACTGGGAGAATGGTGGGCCTCCCGGGACGATAAACTCATCTTT. The chain carries TRDV1 and TRDJ1; D is uncertain. Since TCRdb gives no J gene, matching the DNA to germline was used here to assign it. Trimming shortened V by 0 bases and J by 4 bases, and 24 bases separated the two germline ends. The CDR3 is made up of 19 amino acids. From germline, CDR1 is TSWWSYY and CDR2 QGS.

Ten or more counts support this clone. Translating this DNA gives a protein that differs at residue 12 from the TCRdb one, which belongs to a much larger clone; a read error is likely, and the protein shown is this translation. Other nucleotide sequences in the sample specify the same CDR3. The chain is built from TRDV2 and TRDJ2, with 8 bases matching TRDD3. The germline gives CDR1 GEAIGNYY, CDR2 EKD. The CDR3 extends over 14 amino acids. The CDR3 DNA is TGTGCCTGTGACACTGGGGGATTGACAGCACAACCCTTCTTT. Protein: CACDTGGLTAQPFF.

Comment on this clone: A read error likely explains this, since a far larger clone differs by one base. The sample carries other DNA sequences with the same CDR3. The chain joins TRAV38-2/DV8 to TRDJ1, with TRDD3 matching over 12 bases. In the absence of a J gene in TCRdb, the DNA was matched to germline to assign it here. CDR1 TSESDYY and CDR2 QEAYKQQN come from the germline V gene. This CDR3 comprises 24 residues. CDR3 residues: CAYRSGPSYDYWGILKGYTDKLIF. The DNA for the CDR3 is TGTGCTTATAGGAGCGGGCCTTCCTACGACTACTGGGGGATACTGAAGGGGTACACTGATAAACTCATCTTT.